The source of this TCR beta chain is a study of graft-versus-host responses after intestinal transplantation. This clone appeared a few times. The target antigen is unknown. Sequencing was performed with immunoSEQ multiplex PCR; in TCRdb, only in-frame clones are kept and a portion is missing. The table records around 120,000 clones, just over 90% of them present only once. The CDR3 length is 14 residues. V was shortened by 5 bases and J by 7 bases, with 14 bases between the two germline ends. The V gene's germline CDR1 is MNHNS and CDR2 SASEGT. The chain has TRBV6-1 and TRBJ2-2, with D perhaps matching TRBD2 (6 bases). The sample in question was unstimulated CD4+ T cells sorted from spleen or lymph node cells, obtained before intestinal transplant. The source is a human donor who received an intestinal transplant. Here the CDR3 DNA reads TGTGCCAGCAGTAGGCGGGACTTCATCGGGGAGCTGTTTTTT. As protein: CASSRRDFIGELFF.